This T cell receptor beta chain was identified in a study of blood T cell repertoires in COVID-19. The data were produced by immunoSEQ multiplex PCR, yet TCRdb's version contains in-frame clones alone and is incomplete. The repertoire includes 350,000 to 400,000 clones, around 90% of them detected once, and around 7% sits in the top ten. The V gene's germline CDR1 is SGHTA and CDR2 FQGNSA. CDR3 length equals 15 residues. V was clipped by 7 bases and J by 0 bases; unmatched bases: 5. This TCR derives from a man aged 18 to 35 with active or convalescent COVID-19. The J gene is TRBJ2-2, the V gene TRBV7-2, with 7 bases that match TRBD1. Sequenced material: peripheral blood. Here the CDR3 reads CASTPGQANTGELFF. CDR3 in DNA: TGTGCCAGCACCCCCGGACAGGCGAACACCGGGGAGCTGTTTTTT.